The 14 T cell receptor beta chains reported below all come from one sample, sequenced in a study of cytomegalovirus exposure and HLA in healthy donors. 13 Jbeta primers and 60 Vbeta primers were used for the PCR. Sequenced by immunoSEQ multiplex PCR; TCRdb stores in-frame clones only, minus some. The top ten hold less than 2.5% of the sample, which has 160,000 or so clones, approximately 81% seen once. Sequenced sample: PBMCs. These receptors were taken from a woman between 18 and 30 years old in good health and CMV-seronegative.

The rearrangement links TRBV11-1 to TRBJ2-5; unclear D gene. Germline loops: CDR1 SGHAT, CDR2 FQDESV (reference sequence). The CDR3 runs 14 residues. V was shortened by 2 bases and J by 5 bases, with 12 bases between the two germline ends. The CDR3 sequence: CASSLWSARETQYF. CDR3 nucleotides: TGTGCCAGCAGCTTATGGTCCGCCCGGGAGACCCAGTACTTC.

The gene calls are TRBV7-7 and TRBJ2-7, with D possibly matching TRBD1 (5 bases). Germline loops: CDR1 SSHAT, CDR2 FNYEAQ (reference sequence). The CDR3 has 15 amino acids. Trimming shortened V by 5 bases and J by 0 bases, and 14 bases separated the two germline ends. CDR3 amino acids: CASSATGYCSYEQYF. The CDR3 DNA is TGTGCCAGCAGCGCCACAGGATACTGCTCCTACGAGCAGTACTTC.

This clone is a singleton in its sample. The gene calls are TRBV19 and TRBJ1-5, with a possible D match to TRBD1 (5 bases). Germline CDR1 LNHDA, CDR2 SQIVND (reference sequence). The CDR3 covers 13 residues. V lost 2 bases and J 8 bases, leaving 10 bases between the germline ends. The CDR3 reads CASSIRGGEPQHF. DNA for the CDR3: TGTGCCAGTAGTATACGAGGAGGGGAGCCCCAGCATTTT.

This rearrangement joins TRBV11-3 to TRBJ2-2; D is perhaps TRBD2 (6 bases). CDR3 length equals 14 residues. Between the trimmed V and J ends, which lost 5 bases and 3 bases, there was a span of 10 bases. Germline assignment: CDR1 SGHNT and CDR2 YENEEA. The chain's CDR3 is CASSRGYDTGELFF. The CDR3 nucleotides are TGTGCCAGCAGCCGGGGGTACGACACCGGGGAGCTGTTTTTT.

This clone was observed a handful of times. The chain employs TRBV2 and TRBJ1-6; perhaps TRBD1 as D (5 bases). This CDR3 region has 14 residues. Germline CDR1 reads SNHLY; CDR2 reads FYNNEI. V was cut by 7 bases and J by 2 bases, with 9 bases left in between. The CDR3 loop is CASKGRAYNSPLHF. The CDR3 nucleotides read TGTGCCAGCAAGGGCAGGGCCTATAATTCACCCCTCCACTTT. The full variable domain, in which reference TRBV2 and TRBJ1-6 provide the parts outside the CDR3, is EPEVTQTPSHQVTQMGQEVILRCVPISNHLYFYWYRQILGQKVEFLVSFYNNEISEKSEIFDDQFSVERPDGSNFTLKIRSTKLEDSAMYFCASKGRAYNSPLHFGNGTRLTVT.

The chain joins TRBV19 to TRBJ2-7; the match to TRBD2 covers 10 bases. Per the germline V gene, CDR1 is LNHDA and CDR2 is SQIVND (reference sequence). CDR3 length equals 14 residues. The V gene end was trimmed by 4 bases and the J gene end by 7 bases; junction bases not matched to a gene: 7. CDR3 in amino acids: CASSKSGGVKEQYF. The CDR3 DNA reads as TGTGCCAGTAGTAAGAGCGGGGGGGTGAAGGAGCAGTACTTC.

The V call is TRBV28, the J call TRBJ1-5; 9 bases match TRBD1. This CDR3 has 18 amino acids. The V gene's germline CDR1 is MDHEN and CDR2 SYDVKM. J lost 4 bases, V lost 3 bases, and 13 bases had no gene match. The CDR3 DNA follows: TGTGCCAGCAGTTTGGTTTCCCCGACAGGGGGTTGGAATCAGCCCCAGCATTTT. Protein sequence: CASSLVSPTGGWNQPQHF.

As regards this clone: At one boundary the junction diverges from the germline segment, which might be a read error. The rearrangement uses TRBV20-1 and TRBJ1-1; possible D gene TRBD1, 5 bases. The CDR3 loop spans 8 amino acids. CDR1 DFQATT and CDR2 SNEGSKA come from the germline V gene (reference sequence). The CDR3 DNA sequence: TGCAGTGCTGACAGTTTGGCCTTT. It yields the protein CSADSLAF.

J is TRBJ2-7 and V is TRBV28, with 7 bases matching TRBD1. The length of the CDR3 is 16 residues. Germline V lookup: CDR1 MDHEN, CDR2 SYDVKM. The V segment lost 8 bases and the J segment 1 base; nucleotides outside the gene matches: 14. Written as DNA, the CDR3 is TGTGCCAGCGATCCCACCGGGACAGAAAAATCCTACGAGCAGTACTTC. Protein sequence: CASDPTGTEKSYEQYF.

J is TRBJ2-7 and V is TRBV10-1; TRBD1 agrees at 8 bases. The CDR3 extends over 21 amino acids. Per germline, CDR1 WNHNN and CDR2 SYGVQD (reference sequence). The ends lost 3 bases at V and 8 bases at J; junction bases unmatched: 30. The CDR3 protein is CASSDPGTGTHEHPTTLKQYF. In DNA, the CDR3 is TGCGCCAGCAGTGACCCTGGGACAGGTACCCATGAACATCCTACGACTCTCAAGCAGTACTTC.

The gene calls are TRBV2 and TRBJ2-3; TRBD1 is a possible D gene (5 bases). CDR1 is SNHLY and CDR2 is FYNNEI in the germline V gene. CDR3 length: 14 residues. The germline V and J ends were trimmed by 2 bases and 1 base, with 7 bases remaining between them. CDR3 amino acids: CASSERGGTDTQYF. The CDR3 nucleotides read TGTGCCAGCAGTGAAAGGGGTGGCACAGATACGCAGTATTTT.

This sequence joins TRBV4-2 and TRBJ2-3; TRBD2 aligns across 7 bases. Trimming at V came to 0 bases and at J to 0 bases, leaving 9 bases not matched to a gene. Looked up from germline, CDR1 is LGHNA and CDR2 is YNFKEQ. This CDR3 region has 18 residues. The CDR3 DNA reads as TGTGCCAGCAGCCAAGACCCTAGCGGCCGAACTAGCACAGATACGCAGTATTTT. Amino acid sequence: CASSQDPSGRTSTDTQYF.

CDR3 region: CSVGRTRFYTQYF. For the CDR3, the DNA is TGCAGCGTTGGGAGGACTAGATTTTATACGCAGTATTTT. The genes are TRBV29-1 and TRBJ2-3; 7 bases fit TRBD2. The CDR3 loop spans 13 amino acids. Germline-derived CDR1 and CDR2 are SQVTM and ANQGSEA. Trimming cost V 4 bases and J 7 bases; bases outside gene matches: 8.

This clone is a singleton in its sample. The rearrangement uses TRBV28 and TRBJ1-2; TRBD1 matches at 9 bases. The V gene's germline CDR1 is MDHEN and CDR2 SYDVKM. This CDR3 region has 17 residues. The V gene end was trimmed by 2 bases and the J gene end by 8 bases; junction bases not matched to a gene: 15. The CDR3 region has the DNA TGTGCCAGCAGTTTAGGCCCCTCCGGGGGACAGGGAGGCGGCTACACCTTC. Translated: CASSLGPSGGQGGGYTF.